The rows below give T cell receptor beta chains drawn from one sample of a study of Ad26.COV2.S vaccination and SARS-CoV-2 variants. Sequencing was performed with immunoSEQ multiplex PCR; in TCRdb, only in-frame clones are kept and a portion is missing. The sample has just over 350,000 clones, 92% seen once. The specimen comprised peripheral blood, sampled after recovery from COVID-19. The receptors stem from a human donor who had recovered from COVID-19. Each CDR3 is given without its conserved first and last residue. The order of the fields is CDR3 length, J gene, V gene, CDR3 protein.

CDR3 length: 12; J gene: TRBJ2-7; V gene: TRBV7-9; CDR3 protein: ASSLNRSSYEQY
CDR3 length: 12; J gene: TRBJ2-7; V gene: TRBV19; CDR3 protein: ASNPRDRVYEQY
CDR3 length: 12; J gene: TRBJ1-1; V gene: TRBV4-1; CDR3 protein: ASNRGVMNTEAF
CDR3 length: 15; J gene: TRBJ2-1; V gene: TRBV19; CDR3 protein: ASSPSLAGGSYNEQF
CDR3 length: 10; J gene: TRBJ2-1; V gene: TRBV12-3/TRBV12-4; CDR3 protein: ASSPGNREQF
CDR3 length: 12; J gene: TRBJ2-4; V gene: TRBV19; CDR3 protein: ASRRQGAGNIQY
CDR3 length: 16; J gene: TRBJ1-5; V gene: TRBV4-1; CDR3 protein: ASSHPPRTGVRNQPQH
CDR3 length: 11; J gene: TRBJ2-3; V gene: TRBV6-5; CDR3 protein: ASNPQSTDTQY
CDR3 length: 12; J gene: TRBJ1-1; V gene: TRBV4-1; CDR3 protein: ASSQDSGHSEAF
CDR3 length: 11; J gene: TRBJ2-7; V gene: TRBV18; CDR3 protein: ASSLPDSYEQY
CDR3 length: 12; J gene: TRBJ1-1; V gene: TRBV5-1; CDR3 protein: ASKSGIANTEAF
CDR3 length: 13; J gene: TRBJ2-5; V gene: TRBV7-2; CDR3 protein: ASSLGTSVKETQY
CDR3 length: 11; J gene: TRBJ1-2; V gene: TRBV28; CDR3 protein: ASSEGQSYGYT
CDR3 length: 13; J gene: TRBJ1-2; V gene: TRBV14; CDR3 protein: ASSQETGGIYGYT
CDR3 length: 14; J gene: TRBJ2-2; V gene: TRBV18; CDR3 protein: ASSPSGTTNTGELF
CDR3 length: 11; J gene: TRBJ2-5; V gene: TRBV27; CDR3 protein: ASSPRYQETQY
CDR3 length: 11; J gene: TRBJ1-2; V gene: TRBV7-8; CDR3 protein: ASSPTEAYGYT
CDR3 length: 13; J gene: TRBJ2-5; V gene: TRBV25-1; CDR3 protein: ASSGPGTGTETQY
CDR3 length: 15; J gene: TRBJ1-1; V gene: TRBV11-2; CDR3 protein: ASSSGVLGTGGAEAF
CDR3 length: 11; J gene: TRBJ2-2; V gene: TRBV11-2; CDR3 protein: ASSSIYTGELF
CDR3 length: 14; J gene: TRBJ1-2; V gene: TRBV19; CDR3 protein: ASIGKIRDGYYGYT
CDR3 length: 15; J gene: TRBJ2-3; V gene: TRBV24-1; CDR3 protein: ATSGNGGGASTDTQY
CDR3 length: 15; J gene: TRBJ2-7; V gene: TRBV5-6; CDR3 protein: ASHPPIGDTDSYEQY
CDR3 length: 14; J gene: TRBJ2-7; V gene: TRBV5-1; CDR3 protein: ASSFAGTSASYEQY
CDR3 length: 11; J gene: TRBJ1-6; V gene: TRBV10-3; CDR3 protein: AIVAGPNSPLH
CDR3 length: 10; J gene: TRBJ2-4; V gene: TRBV2; CDR3 protein: ASRVVKNIQY
CDR3 length: 13; J gene: TRBJ2-3; V gene: TRBV11-2; CDR3 protein: ASSLGTGVADTQY
CDR3 length: 10; J gene: TRBJ1-1; V gene: TRBV6-5; CDR3 protein: ASGRAGTEAF
CDR3 length: 11; J gene: TRBJ1-1; V gene: TRBV14; CDR3 protein: ASSGTGVTEAF
CDR3 length: 13; J gene: TRBJ1-2; V gene: TRBV4-1; CDR3 protein: ASSQDGTGQEGYT
CDR3 length: 11; J gene: TRBJ1-5; V gene: TRBV24-1; CDR3 protein: ATSDLMGQPQH
CDR3 length: 12; J gene: TRBJ2-1; V gene: TRBV6-5; CDR3 protein: ASSLRTSANEQF
CDR3 length: 10; J gene: TRBJ1-4; V gene: TRBV6-1; CDR3 protein: ASSEAWGSIF
CDR3 length: 11; J gene: TRBJ2-7; V gene: TRBV5-1; CDR3 protein: ASSSVPVDEQY
CDR3 length: 14; J gene: TRBJ2-1; V gene: TRBV19; CDR3 protein: ASSIRVAGGPNEQF
CDR3 length: 12; J gene: TRBJ1-6; V gene: TRBV10-2; CDR3 protein: ASSPGQPGSPLH
CDR3 length: 15; J gene: TRBJ2-2; V gene: TRBV10-3; CDR3 protein: AIRADRGPANTGELF
CDR3 length: 14; J gene: TRBJ2-1; V gene: TRBV9; CDR3 protein: ASSGLAGDHYNEQF
CDR3 length: 11; J gene: TRBJ1-5; V gene: TRBV19; CDR3 protein: APGGPFNQPQH
CDR3 length: 12; J gene: TRBJ1-2; V gene: TRBV3-1/TRBV3-2; CDR3 protein: ASSQDPRTYGYT
CDR3 length: 12; J gene: TRBJ2-5; V gene: TRBV2; CDR3 protein: ASSGQGRKETQY
CDR3 length: 14; J gene: TRBJ1-6; V gene: TRBV4-3; CDR3 protein: ASSLRPGQGSSPLH
CDR3 length: 12; J gene: TRBJ1-2; V gene: TRBV2; CDR3 protein: ASSELGLKYGYT
CDR3 length: 15; J gene: TRBJ2-1; V gene: TRBV19; CDR3 protein: ASSILPGGASYNEQF
CDR3 length: 12; J gene: TRBJ2-7; V gene: TRBV10-3; CDR3 protein: ATQRTGGVYEQY
CDR3 length: 13; J gene: TRBJ2-3; V gene: TRBV20-1; CDR3 protein: SASRTSGGADTQY